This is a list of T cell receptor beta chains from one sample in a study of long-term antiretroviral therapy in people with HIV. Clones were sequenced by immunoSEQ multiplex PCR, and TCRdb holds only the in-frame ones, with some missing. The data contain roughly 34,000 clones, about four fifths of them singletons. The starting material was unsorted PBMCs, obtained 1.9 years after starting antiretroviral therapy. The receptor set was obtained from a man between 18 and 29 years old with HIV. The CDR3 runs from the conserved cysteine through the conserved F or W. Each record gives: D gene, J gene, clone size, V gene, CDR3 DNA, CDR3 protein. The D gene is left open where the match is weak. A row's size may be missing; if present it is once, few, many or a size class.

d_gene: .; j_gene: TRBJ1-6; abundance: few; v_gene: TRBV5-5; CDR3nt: TGTGCCAGCAGCTTGGTACGGATGAATTCACCCCTCCACTTT; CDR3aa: CASSLVRMNSPLHF
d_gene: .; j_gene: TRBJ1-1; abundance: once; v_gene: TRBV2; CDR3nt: TGTGCCAGCAGTGAGGGGTACCCGGGGACTGAAGCTTTCTTT; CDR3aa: CASSEGYPGTEAFF
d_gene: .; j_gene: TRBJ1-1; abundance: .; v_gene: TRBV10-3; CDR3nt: TGTGCCATCAGTGACAGGGTTGCGAACACTGAAGCTTTCTTT; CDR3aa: CAISDRVANTEAFF
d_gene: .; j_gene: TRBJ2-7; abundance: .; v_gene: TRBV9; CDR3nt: TGTGCCAGCAGAGTGGAAAACAGGGAAGCATACGAGCAGTACTTC; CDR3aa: CASRVENREAYEQYF
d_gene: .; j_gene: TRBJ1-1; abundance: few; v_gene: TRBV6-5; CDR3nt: TGTGCCAGCACCTCCAAGGACGCGCGTGAAGCTTTCTTT; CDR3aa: CASTSKDAREAFF
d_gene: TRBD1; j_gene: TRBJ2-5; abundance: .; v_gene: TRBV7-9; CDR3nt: TGTGCCAGCAGCTCGTATGGGACAGGGGAGACCCAGTACTTC; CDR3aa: CASSSYGTGETQYF
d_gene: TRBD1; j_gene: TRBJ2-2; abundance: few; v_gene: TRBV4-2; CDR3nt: TGTGCCAGCAGCCAAGTCACCGGGACAGCGAACACCGGGGAGCTGTTTTTT; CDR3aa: CASSQVTGTANTGELFF
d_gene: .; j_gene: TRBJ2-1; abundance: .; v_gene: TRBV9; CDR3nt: TGTGCCAGCAGCGTGGGGGGCCGACCCTCTTACAATGAGCAGTTCTTC; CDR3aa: CASSVGGRPSYNEQFF
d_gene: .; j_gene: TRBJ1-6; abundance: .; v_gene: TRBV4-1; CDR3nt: TGCGCCAGCAGCCAAGTGTGGCAGAATAATTCACCCCTCCACTTT; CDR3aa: CASSQVWQNNSPLHF
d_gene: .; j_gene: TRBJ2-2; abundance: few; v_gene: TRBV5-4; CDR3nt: TGTGCCAGCAGCTTGTCTGGCGGGGACGCGAACACCGGGGAGCTGTTTTTT; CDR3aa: CASSLSGGDANTGELFF
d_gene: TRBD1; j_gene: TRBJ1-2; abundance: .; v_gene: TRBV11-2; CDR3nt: TGTGCCAGTAGGGGACAGTTCTATGGCTACACCTTC; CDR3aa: CASRGQFYGYTF
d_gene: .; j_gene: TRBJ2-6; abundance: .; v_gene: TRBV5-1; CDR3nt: TGCGCCAGCAGCTATGACATAGCGTCTGGGGCCAACGTCCTGACTTTC; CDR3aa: CASSYDIASGANVLTF
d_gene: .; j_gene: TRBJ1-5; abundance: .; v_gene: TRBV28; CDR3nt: TGTGCCAGCAGAGGGGACAGCAATCAGCCCCAGCATTTT; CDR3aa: CASRGDSNQPQHF
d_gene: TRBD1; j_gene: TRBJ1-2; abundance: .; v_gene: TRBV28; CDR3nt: TGTGCCGGGGGACAGGATAGCTATGGCTACACCTTC; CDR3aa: CAGGQDSYGYTF
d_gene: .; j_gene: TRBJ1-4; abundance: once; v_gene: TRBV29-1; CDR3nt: TGCAGCGTGAGAGCCAGCCTATTTGCAACTAATGAAAAACTGTTTTTT; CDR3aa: CSVRASLFATNEKLFF
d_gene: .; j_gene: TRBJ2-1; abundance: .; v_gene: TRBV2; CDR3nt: TGTGCCAGCAGTGGAGATGAGCAGTTCTTC; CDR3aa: CASSGDEQFF
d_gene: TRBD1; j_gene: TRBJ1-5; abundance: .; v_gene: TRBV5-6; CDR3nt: TGTGCCAGCAGCGCCGCGACAGGGGGCCATCAGCCCCAGCATTTT; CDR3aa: CASSAATGGHQPQHF
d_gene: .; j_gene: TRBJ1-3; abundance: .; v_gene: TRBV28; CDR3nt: TGTGCCAGCAGTTTATCGATGGCCTATTCTGGAAACACCATATATTTT; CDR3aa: CASSLSMAYSGNTIYF
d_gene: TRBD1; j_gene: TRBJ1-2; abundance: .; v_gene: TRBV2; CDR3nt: TGTGCCAGCAGTGAAGTAGACAGGGGTTATGGCTACACCTTC; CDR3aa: CASSEVDRGYGYTF
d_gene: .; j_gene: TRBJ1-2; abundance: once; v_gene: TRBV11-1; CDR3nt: TGTGCCAGCAGCCCTCCGGATGCCCGCAGTAGCTACTATGGCTACACCTTC; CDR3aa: CASSPPDARSSYYGYTF
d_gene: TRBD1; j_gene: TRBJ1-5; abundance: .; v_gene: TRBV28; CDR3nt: TGTGCCAGCAGTTTGTGGCAGGGGGCGGTCGGAAGCAATCAGCCCCAGCATTTT; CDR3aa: CASSLWQGAVGSNQPQHF
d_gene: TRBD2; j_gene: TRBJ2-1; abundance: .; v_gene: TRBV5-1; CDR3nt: TGCGCCAGCAGCGAGGGGACTAGCGGGGGGGCAATTGATGAGCAGTTCTTC; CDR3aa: CASSEGTSGGAIDEQFF
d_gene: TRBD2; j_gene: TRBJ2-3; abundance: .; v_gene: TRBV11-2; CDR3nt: TGTGCCAGCAGCTTACAGTGGAGCGGGGGGGCGACAGATACGCAGTATTTT; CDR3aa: CASSLQWSGGATDTQYF
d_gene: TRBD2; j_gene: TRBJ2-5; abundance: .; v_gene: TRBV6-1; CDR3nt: TGTGCCAGCAGTGGAGTTGGGGGGGGGCAAGAGACCCAGTACTTC; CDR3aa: CASSGVGGGQETQYF
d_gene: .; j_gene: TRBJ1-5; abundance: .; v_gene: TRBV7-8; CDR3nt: TGTGCCAGCAGCCTTTCCGGGGATCAGCCCCAGCATTTT; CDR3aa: CASSLSGDQPQHF
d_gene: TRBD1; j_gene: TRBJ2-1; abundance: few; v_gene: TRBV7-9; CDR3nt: TGTGCCAGCAGCTTAGAAACCGGGACAGCTAATGGGGATGAGCAGTTCTTC; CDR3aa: CASSLETGTANGDEQFF
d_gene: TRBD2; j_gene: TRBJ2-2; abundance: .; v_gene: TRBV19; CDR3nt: TGTGCCAGTAGTGCGGGACTAGCGGGCGGCACCGGGGAGCTGTTTTTT; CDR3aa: CASSAGLAGGTGELFF
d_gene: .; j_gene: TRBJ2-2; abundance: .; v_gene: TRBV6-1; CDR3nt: TGTGCCAGCAGTGTACACCTGAACACCGGGGAGCTGTTTTTT; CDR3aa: CASSVHLNTGELFF
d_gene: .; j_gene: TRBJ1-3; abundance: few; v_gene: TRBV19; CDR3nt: TGTGCCAGTAGTGGGGGGAGTGCCGTACCTGGAAACACCATATATTTT; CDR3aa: CASSGGSAVPGNTIYF
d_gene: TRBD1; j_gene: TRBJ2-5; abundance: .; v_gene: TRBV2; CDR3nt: TGTGCCAGCGGGGACAGGACTAAAGAGACCCAGTACTTC; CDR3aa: CASGDRTKETQYF
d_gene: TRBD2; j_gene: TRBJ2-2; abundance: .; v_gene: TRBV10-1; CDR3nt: TGCGCCAGTGCGGACCAAGCGGGGGGGACCGGGGAGCTGTTTTTT; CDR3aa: CASADQAGGTGELFF
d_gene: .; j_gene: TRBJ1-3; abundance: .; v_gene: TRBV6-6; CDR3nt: TGTGCCAGCAGTTACGACCCACTGGGCGGAAACACCATATATTTT; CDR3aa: CASSYDPLGGNTIYF
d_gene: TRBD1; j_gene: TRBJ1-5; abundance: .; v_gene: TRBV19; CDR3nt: TGTGCCAGTAGTCCGAGCGACAGGGGTGCTTGGCAGCCCCAGCATTTT; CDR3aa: CASSPSDRGAWQPQHF
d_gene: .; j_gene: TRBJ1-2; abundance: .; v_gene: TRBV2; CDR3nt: TGTGCCAGCAGTGGGGGGGAGGGGTACTATGGCTACACCTTC; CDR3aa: CASSGGEGYYGYTF
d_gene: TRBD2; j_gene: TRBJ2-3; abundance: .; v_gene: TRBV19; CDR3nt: TGTGCCAGTAGTACTAGCGGGGGTTTTGCAGATACGCAGTATTTT; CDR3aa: CASSTSGGFADTQYF
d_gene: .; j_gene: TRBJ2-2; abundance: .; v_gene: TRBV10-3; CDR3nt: TGTGCCATCAGTGAGTCCTCTACGAACACCGGGGAGCTGTTTTTT; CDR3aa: CAISESSTNTGELFF
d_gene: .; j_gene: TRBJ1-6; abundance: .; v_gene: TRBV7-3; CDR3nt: TGTGCCAGCAGCTTAGGGCCGAGCTCCTATAATTCACCCCTCCACTTT; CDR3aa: CASSLGPSSYNSPLHF